This TCR beta chain was documented in a study of blood T cell repertoires in COVID-19. Clones were read by immunoSEQ multiplex PCR, and TCRdb kept only the in-frame ones, dropping some. The sample carries about 400,000 clones, just under 90% recorded once. Germline V gives CDR1 MGHRA, CDR2 YSYEKL. V lost 1 base and J lost 4; bases outside the gene matches: 5. This CDR3 has 16 amino acids. This TCR was recovered from a woman aged 25 to 39 who had recovered from COVID-19. The sample consisted of PBMCs or T cells enriched from blood (not recorded which). The chain carries TRBV4-1 and TRBJ2-3, with TRBD2 identical over 10 bases. CDR3 region: CASSQAPLAGSDTQYF. The DNA of the CDR3 is TGCGCCAGCAGCCAAGCCCCACTAGCGGGGTCAGATACGCAGTATTTT.